Shown below are 12 T cell receptor beta chains from a single sample sequenced in a study of CXCR3-negative and CXCR3-positive naive CD8 T cells. UMI-labeled 5' RACE yielded the TRB cDNA libraries. Reprocessing the 5' RACE reads, TCRdb reports a single entry for every CDR3 protein and omits DNA. This listing includes fewer than 60,000 distinct CDR3 sequences. Sequencing used memory CD8+ T cells from blood. The receptors here all came from a human donor in good health. Some clones in this sample may be carry-over from other donors' samples.

This chain uses TRBV6-2 or TRBV6-3 with TRBJ2-1. CDR1 and CDR2 (germline): MNHEY, SVGEGT. The CDR3 consists of 19 residues. The CDR3 loop reads CASSYSTEIPLFPYNEQFF.

This chain connects TRBV20-1 to TRBJ1-1; TCRdb returns TRBD1, unconfirmable since there is no DNA. CDR1 is DFQATT and CDR2 is SNEGSKA in the germline V gene (reference sequence). CDR3 length equals 13 residues. The CDR3 is CSARQGLGSEAFF.

The chain is built from TRBV14 and TRBJ2-7. Per the germline V gene, CDR1 is SGHDN and CDR2 is FVKESK. The CDR3 consists of 13 residues. The CDR3 loop is CASSPTAPYEQYF. Using reference TRBV14 and TRBJ2-7 for the parts outside the CDR3, the full variable domain is EAGVTQFPSHSVIEKGQTVTLRCDPISGHDNLYWYRRVMGKEIKFLLHFVKESKQDESGMPNNRFLAERTGGTYSTLKVQPAELEDSGVYFCASSPTAPYEQYFGPGTRLTVT.

The V call is TRBV28, the J call TRBJ2-1. The CDR3 spans 15 residues. CDR1 is MDHEN and CDR2 is SYDVKM in the germline V gene. The CDR3 sequence is CASTLDVLMRNEQFF.

The chain joins TRBV19 to TRBJ2-7; TCRdb selects TRBD1, and the lack of DNA leaves this call unchecked. The CDR3 runs to 14 residues. Germline V gene lookup returns CDR1 LNHDA and CDR2 SQIVND (reference sequence). Here the CDR3 reads CASSLRDNTYEQYF.

By frequency, this clonotype is medium-sized. This chain uses TRBV6-2 or TRBV6-3 with TRBJ2-7; the D call of TRBD1 rests on TCRdb alone, since no DNA is present to check it. The germline V gene has CDR1 MNHEY and CDR2 SVGEGT. The CDR3 covers 14 residues. CDR3 sequence reads: CASSYEGQHYEQYF.

The chain recombines TRBV29-1 with TRBJ2-7; TCRdb calls TRBD2, which cannot be checked without DNA. The CDR3 runs to 13 residues. Looked up from germline, CDR1 is SQVTM and CDR2 is ANQGSEA. CDR3 region: CSVLPRSSYEQYF.

CDR3 sequence: CASSLWSTGEEAQYF. This chain connects TRBV4-3 to TRBJ2-5; the D gene TCRdb calls, TRBD1, cannot be checked with no DNA. This CDR3 comprises 15 residues. Germline V gene lookup returns CDR1 LGHNA and CDR2 YSLEER.

Frequency places this clonotype as medium-sized (0.01 to 0.1%). The chain joins TRBV28 to TRBJ2-7; no DNA is available, so the TRBD1 call from TCRdb remains unchecked. From germline, CDR1 is MDHEN and CDR2 SYDVKM. CDR3 length: 16 residues. The CDR3 region is CASSPPITGAGDEQYF.

V gene TRBV12-3 or TRBV12-4 combines with J gene TRBJ2-3; TCRdb selects TRBD1, and the lack of DNA leaves this call unchecked. The CDR3 is made up of 13 amino acids. This CDR3 is CASSPGPLDTQYF.

The chain combines TRBV29-1 with TRBJ2-1; as DNA is missing, the TRBD2 call by TCRdb cannot be tested. The CDR3 is 14 residues long. Germline assignment: CDR1 SQVTM and CDR2 ANQGSEA. CDR3 residues: CSVEVAGGRGEQFF.

This chain links TRBV6-5 with TRBJ2-7; TCRdb designates TRBD1, a call that cannot be tested without DNA. The CDR3 consists of 15 residues. Germline assignment: CDR1 MNHEY and CDR2 SVGAGI. The CDR3 region is CASSYAGTGSYEQYF.